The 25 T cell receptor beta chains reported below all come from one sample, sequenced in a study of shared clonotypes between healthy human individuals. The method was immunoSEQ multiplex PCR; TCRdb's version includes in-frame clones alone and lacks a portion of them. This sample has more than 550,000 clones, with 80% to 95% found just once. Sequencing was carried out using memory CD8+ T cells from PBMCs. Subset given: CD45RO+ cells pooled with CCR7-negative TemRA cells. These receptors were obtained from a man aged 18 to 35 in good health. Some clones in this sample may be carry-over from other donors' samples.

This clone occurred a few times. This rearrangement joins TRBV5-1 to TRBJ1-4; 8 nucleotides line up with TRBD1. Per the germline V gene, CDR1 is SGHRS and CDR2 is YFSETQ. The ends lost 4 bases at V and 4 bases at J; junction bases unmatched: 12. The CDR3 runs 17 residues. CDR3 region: CASSRIYRDRNNEKLFF. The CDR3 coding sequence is TGCGCCAGCAGCCGTATTTACCGGGACAGGAATAATGAAAAACTGTTTTTT.

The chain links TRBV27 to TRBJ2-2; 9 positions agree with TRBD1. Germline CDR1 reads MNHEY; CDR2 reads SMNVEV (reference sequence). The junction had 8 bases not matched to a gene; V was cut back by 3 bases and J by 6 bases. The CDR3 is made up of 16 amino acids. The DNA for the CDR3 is TGTGCCAGCAGTTTCCCCACCGGGACAGGGTCCGGGGAGCTGTTTTTT. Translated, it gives CASSFPTGTGSGELFF.

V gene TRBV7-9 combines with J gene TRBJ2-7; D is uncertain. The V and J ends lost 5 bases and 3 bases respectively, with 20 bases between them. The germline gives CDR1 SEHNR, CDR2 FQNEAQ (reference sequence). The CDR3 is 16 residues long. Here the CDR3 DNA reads TGTGCCAGCAGCCCCACCCGCGGCAGCCGGTACTACGAGCAGTACTTC. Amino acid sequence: CASSPTRGSRYYEQYF.

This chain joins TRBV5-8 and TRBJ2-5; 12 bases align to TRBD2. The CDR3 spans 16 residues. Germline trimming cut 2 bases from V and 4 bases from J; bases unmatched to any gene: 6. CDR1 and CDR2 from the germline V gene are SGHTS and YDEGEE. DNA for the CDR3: TGTGCCAGCAGCTTCGGACTAGCGGGATCAGGAGAGACCCAGTACTTC. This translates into CASSFGLAGSGETQYF. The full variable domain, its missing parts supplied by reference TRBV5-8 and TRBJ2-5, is EAGVTQSPTHLIKTRGQQATLRCSPISGHTSVYWYQQALGLGLQFLLWYDEGEERNRGNFPPRFSGRQFPNYSSELNVNALELEDSALYLCASSFGLAGSGETQYFGPGTRLLVL.

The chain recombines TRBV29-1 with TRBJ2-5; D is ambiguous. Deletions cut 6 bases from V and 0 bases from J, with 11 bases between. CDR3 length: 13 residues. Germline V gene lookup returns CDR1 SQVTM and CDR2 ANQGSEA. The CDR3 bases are TGCAGCGTAACGGTCAGAGACCAAGAGACCCAGTACTTC. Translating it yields CSVTVRDQETQYF.

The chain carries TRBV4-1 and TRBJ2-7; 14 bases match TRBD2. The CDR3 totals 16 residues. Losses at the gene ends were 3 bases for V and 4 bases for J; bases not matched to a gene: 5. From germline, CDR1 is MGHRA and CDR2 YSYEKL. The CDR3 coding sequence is TGCGCCAGCAGCCACCCCGGGACTAGCGGGAGATACGAGCAGTACTTC. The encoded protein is CASSHPGTSGRYEQYF.

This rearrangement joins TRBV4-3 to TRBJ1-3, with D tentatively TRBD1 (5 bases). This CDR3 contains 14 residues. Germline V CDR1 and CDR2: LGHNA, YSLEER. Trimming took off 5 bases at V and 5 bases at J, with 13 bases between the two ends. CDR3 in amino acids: CASSDGGGRNTIYF. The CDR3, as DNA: TGCGCCAGCAGCGACGGGGGAGGTAGAAACACCATATATTTT.

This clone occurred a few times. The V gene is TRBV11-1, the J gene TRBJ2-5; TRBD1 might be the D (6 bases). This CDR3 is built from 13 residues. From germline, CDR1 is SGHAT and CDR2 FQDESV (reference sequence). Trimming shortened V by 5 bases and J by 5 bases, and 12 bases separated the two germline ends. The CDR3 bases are TGTGCCAGCAGCCCAGGGGTTCGGGAGACCCAGTACTTC. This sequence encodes CASSPGVRETQYF.

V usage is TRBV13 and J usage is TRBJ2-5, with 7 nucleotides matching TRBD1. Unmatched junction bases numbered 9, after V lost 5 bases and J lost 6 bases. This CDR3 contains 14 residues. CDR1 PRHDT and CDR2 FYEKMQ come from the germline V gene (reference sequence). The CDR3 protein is CASSNLDRDKTQYF. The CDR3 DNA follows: TGTGCCAGCAGCAACCTCGACAGGGACAAGACCCAGTACTTC.

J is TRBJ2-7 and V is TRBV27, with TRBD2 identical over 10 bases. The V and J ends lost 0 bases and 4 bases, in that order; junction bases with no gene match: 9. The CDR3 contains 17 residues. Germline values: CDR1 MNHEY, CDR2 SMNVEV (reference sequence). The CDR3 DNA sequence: TGTGCCAGCAGTTTATCGGTTGGGCCTAGCGGGAGTTACGAGCAGTACTTC. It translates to CASSLSVGPSGSYEQYF.

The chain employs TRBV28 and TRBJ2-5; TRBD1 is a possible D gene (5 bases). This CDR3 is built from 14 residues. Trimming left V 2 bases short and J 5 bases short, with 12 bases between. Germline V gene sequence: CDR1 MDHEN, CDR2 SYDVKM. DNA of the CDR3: TGTGCCAGCAGTTTACAGGGCCTGTCGGAGACCCAGTACTTC. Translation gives CASSLQGLSETQYF.

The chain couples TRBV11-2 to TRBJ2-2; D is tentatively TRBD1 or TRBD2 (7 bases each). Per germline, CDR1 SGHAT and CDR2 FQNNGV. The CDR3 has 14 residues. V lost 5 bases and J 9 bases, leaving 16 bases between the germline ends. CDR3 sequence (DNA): TGTGCCAGCAGCCCGGGGGGACAGCCATGGGAGCTGTTTTTT. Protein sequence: CASSPGGQPWELFF. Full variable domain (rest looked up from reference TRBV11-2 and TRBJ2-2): EAGVAQSPRYKIIEKRQSVAFWCNPISGHATLYWYQQILGQGPKLLIQFQNNGVVDDSQLPKDRFSAERLKGVDSTLKIQPAKLEDSAVYLCASSPGGQPWELFFGEGSRLTVL.

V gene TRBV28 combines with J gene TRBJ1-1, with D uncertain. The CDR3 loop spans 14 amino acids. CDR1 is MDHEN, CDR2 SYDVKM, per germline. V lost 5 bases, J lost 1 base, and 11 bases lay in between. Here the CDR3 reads CASSPPSGNTEAFF. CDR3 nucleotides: TGTGCCAGCAGTCCCCCGTCAGGGAACACTGAAGCTTTCTTT.

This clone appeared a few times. The CDR3 loop reads CASRWDRGLNEQFF. The CDR3 region has the DNA TGTGCCAGCAGATGGGACAGGGGATTGAATGAGCAGTTCTTC. The rearrangement uses TRBV28 and TRBJ2-1; 10 bases are a match to TRBD1. V dropped 6 bases and J dropped 7; count of bases not matched to a gene: 6. Germline V gene data show CDR1 as MDHEN and CDR2 as SYDVKM. CDR3 size: 14 residues.

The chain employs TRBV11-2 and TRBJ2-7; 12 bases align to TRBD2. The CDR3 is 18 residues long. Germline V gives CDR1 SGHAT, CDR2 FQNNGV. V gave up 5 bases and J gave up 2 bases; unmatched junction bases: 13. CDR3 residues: CASSPHRLAGVAPYEQYF. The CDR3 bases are TGTGCCAGCAGCCCCCATAGACTAGCGGGAGTAGCCCCCTACGAGCAGTACTTC.

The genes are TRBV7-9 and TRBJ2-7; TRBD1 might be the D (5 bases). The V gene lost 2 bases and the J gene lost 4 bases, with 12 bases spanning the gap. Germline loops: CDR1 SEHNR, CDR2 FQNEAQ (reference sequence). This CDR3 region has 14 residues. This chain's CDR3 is CASSLLGQEYEQYF. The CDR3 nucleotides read TGTGCCAGCAGCTTACTGGGGCAGGAATACGAGCAGTACTTC.

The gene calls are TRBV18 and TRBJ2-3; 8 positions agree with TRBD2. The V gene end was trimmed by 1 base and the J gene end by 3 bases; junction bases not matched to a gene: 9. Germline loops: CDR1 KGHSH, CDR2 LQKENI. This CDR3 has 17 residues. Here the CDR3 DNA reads TGTGCCAGCTCACCACTTAGAAGCGGGAGTCAGACAGATACGCAGTATTTT. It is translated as CASSPLRSGSQTDTQYF.

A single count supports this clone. CDR3 in amino acids: CATSRVYRHPGETDTQYF. CDR3 DNA: TGTGCCACCAGCAGAGTTTATAGGCACCCAGGCGAGACAGATACGCAGTATTTT. V usage is TRBV15 and J usage is TRBJ2-3; no reliable D call. V was cut by 1 base and J by 3 bases, with 20 bases left in between. CDR1 LNHNV and CDR2 YYDKDF come from the germline V gene (reference sequence). CDR3 size: 18 residues.

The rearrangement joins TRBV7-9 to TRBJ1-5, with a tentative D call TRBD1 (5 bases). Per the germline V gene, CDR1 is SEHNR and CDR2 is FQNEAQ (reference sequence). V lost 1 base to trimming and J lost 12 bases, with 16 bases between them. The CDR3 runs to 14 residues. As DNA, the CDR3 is TGTGCCAGCAGCTTAGGAGGAGGGGTGTCGTACCAGCATTTT. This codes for CASSLGGGVSYQHF. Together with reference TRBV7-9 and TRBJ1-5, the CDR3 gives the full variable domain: DTGVSQNPRHKITKRGQNVTFRCDPISEHNRLYWYRQTLGQGPEFLTYFQNEAQLEKSRLLSDRFSAERPKGSFSTLEIQRTEQGDSAMYLCASSLGGGVSYQHFGDGTRLSIL.

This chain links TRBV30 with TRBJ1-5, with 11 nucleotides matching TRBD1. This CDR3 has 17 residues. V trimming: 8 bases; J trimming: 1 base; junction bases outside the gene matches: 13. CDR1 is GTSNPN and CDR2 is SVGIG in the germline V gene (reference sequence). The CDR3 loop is CAAEGQGAEWSNQPQHF. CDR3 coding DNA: TGTGCCGCCGAAGGACAGGGGGCTGAGTGGAGCAATCAGCCCCAGCATTTT.

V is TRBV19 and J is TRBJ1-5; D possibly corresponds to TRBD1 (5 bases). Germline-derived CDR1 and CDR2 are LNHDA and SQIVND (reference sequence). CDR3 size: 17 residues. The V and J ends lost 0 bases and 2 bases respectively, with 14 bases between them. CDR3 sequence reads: CASSIEQSGSGNQPQHF. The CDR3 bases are TGTGCCAGTAGTATAGAACAATCAGGGTCGGGCAATCAGCCCCAGCATTTT.

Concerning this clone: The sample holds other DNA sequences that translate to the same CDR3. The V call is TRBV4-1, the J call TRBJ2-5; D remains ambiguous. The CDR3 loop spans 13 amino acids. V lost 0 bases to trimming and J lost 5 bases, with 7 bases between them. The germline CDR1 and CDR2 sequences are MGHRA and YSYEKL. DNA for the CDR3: TGCGCCAGCAGCCAAGATCCTGAGGAGACCCAGTACTTC. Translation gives CASSQDPEETQYF.

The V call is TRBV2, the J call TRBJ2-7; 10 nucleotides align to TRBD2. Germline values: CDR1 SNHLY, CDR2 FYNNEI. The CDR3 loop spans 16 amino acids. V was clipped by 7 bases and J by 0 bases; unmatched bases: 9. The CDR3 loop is CASTPGLALSSYEQYF. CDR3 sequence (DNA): TGTGCCAGCACGCCGGGACTAGCGTTGAGCTCCTACGAGCAGTACTTC.

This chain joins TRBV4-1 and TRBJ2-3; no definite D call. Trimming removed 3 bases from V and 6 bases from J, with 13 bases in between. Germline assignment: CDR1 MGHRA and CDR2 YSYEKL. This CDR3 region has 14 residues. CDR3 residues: CASSQRKIEDTQYF. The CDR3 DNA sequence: TGCGCCAGCAGCCAGCGAAAGATAGAGGATACGCAGTATTTT.

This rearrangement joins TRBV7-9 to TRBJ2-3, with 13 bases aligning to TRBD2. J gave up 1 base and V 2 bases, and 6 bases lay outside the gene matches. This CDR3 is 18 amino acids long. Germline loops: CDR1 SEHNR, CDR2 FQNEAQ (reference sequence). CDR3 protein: CASSLLGGLAGGTDTQYF. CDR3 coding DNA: TGTGCCAGCAGCTTACTGGGCGGACTAGCGGGAGGCACAGATACGCAGTATTTT.